Listed below are T cell receptor beta chains from one sample, sequenced in a study of control samples from healthy donors and cancer patients. The repertoire was sequenced with immunoSEQ multiplex PCR; TCRdb's copy has only in-frame clones and lacks some. The profile shows over 150,000 clones, 91% of them singletons. The sequencing sample was made of blood. The origin of the receptors is a woman between 40 and 55 years old in good health. Each CDR3 is given with its conserved first and last residue.

>TRBV7-9|TRBJ1-5
CASSPGQGWDQPQHF
>TRBV3-1/TRBV3-2|TRBJ1-2
CASSPGLIYGYTF
>TRBV4-1|TRBJ2-1
CASSSQPRDGNEQFF
>TRBV3-1/TRBV3-2|TRBJ1-5
CASSLGIQPQHF
>TRBV6-5|TRBJ1-5
CASSYSEGYQPQHF
>TRBV5-1|TRBJ2-2
CASSSTGGTFTGELFF
>TRBV11-2|TRBJ2-5
CASSLLSGRWKETQYF
>TRBV5-1|TRBJ2-3
CASSLGREATDTQYF
>TRBV7-9|TRBJ1-5
CASSFGPGSNQPQHF
>TRBV6-4|TRBJ1-3
CASSDNTIYF
>TRBV11-3|TRBJ2-6
CASSPSRGGGANVLTF
>TRBV4-2|TRBJ1-2
CASSPSPVGTLGEGYTF
>TRBV27|TRBJ1-6
CASSFNEGYSPLHF
>TRBV11-3|TRBJ2-1
CASSLVNSQDEQFF
>TRBV5-1|TRBJ2-2
CASSDGTGAGELFF
>TRBV27|TRBJ2-2
CASSYVWTANTGELFF
>TRBV7-3|TRBJ2-3
CASSLTGQLATDTQYF
>TRBV3-1/TRBV3-2|TRBJ1-1
CASSQRSEAFF
>TRBV20-1|TRBJ1-1
CSARENTEAFF
>TRBV5-6|TRBJ2-1
CASSLYPPQIYNEQFF
>TRBV29-1|TRBJ1-1
CSVFTGGASTEAFF
>TRBV4-1|TRBJ2-7
CASSQGIREYGYEQYF
>TRBV14|TRBJ2-5
CASSSGLAVTQYF
>TRBV7-8|TRBJ2-7
CASSLDKGSFFEQYF
>TRBV6-5|TRBJ1-1
CASSYWPGANTEAFF
>TRBV7-6|TRBJ2-3
CASSLSGWTSGGVTDTQYF
>TRBV27|TRBJ2-7
CASSLVFSSYEQYF
>TRBV14|TRBJ1-1
CASSQALKLNTEAFF
>TRBV3-1/TRBV3-2|TRBJ2-5
CASSRESQETQYF
>TRBV6-5|TRBJ1-1
CASRYRTGNTEAFF
>TRBV7-8|TRBJ2-1
CASSSDSFTTYNEQFF
>TRBV10-3|TRBJ2-2
CATSGQNTGELFF
>TRBV27|TRBJ2-1
CASSLGQGVMNEQFF
>TRBV5-1|TRBJ2-7
CASSYPETPYEQYF
>TRBV5-4|TRBJ2-7
CASSWGLAGAYEQYF
>TRBV7-9|TRBJ1-3
CASTRDQNTIYF
>TRBV6-1|TRBJ2-5
CASSVQGVAGASSYQETQYF
>TRBV12-5|TRBJ1-5
CASGLVYDQGSNQPQHF
>TRBV5-1|TRBJ1-2
CASSLDPGDGYTF
>TRBV6-2/TRBV6-3|TRBJ1-5
CASSWDLWGNQPQHF
>TRBV25-1|TRBJ2-7
CASSDPRGARPYEQYF
>TRBV5-8|TRBJ2-1
CASKQKAGQSTDEQFF
>TRBV15|TRBJ2-5
CATSREDSGGQETQYF
>TRBV28|TRBJ2-4
CASSFREAKNIQYF
>TRBV7-2|TRBJ2-5
CASSRLAGDIQETQYF
>TRBV5-6|TRBJ2-7
CASSLKAGGTTYEQYF
>TRBV19|TRBJ1-1
CASVRGMNTEAFF
>TRBV9|TRBJ1-2
CASSDDTRQGAANYGYTF
>TRBV19|TRBJ1-6
CATSDSLVGSYNSPLHF
>TRBV5-1|TRBJ1-1
CASSLGIDTEAFF
>TRBV7-9|TRBJ2-1
CASSLQGLEQFF
>TRBV7-6|TRBJ2-3
CASSYRQGRTDTQYF